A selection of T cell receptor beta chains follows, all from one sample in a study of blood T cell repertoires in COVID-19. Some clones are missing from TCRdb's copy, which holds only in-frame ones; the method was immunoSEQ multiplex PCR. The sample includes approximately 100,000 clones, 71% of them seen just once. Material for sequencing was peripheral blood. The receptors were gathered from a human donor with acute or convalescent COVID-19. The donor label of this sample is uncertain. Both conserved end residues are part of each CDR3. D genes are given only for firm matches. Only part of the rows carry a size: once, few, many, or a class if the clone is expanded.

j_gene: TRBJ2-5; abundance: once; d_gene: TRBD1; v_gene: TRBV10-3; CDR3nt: TGTGCCATCAGTGAGCTGACAGGGCAGGAAGAGACCCAGTACTTC; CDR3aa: CAISELTGQEETQYF
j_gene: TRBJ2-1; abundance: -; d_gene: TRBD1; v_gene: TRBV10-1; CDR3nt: TGCGCCAGCAGTTTTACGGGGACAGGCCATAGTGAGCAGTTCTTC; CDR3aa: CASSFTGTGHSEQFF
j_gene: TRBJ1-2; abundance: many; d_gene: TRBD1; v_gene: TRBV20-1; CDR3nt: TGCAGTGCTAGTCACAGGGGGGGCCAGTTTGGTGGCTACACCTTC; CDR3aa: CSASHRGGQFGGYTF
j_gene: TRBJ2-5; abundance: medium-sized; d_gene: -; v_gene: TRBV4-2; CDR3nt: TGTGCCAGCAGCCAAGTCCAGACTGGTGATGAGACCCAGTACTTC; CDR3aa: CASSQVQTGDETQYF
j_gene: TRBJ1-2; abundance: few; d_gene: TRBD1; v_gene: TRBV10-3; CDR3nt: TGTGCCATCAGTGCGGGGACAGGAGCTAACTATGGCTACACCTTC; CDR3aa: CAISAGTGANYGYTF
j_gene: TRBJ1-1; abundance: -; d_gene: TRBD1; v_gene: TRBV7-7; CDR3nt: TGTGCCAGCAGCCCCCTGACAGGGGGCACTGAAGCTTTCTTT; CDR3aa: CASSPLTGGTEAFF
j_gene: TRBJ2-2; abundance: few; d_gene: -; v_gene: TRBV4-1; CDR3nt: TGCGCCAGCGGACAGTGGAACACCGGGGAGCTGTTTTTT; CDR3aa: CASGQWNTGELFF
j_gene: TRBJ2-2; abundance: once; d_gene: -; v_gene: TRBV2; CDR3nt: TGTGCCAGCAGTGTTGGACTGAACACCGGGGAGCTGTTTTTT; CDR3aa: CASSVGLNTGELFF
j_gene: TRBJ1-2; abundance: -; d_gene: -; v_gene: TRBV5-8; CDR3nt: TGTGCCAGCATCCTGCCCGGGGGTATCGTCTTCGCCGATGGCTACACCTTC; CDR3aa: CASILPGGIVFADGYTF
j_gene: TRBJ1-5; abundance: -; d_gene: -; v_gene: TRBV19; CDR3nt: TGTGCCAGTGGTTCACAGCGCAATCAGCCCCAGCATTTT; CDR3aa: CASGSQRNQPQHF
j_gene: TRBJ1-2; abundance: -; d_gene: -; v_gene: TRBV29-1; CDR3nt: TGCAGCGTTTTAGGACAGACTAACTATGGCTACACCTTC; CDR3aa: CSVLGQTNYGYTF
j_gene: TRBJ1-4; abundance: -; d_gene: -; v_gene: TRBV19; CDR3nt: TGTGCCAGTAGGGTCAATCGGGGGGAAAAACTGTTTTTT; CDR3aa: CASRVNRGEKLFF
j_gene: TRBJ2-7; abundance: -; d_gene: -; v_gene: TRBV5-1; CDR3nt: TGCGCCAGCAGCTTGGGGCTTACTAGCGACAGGAGCTACGAGCAGTACTTC; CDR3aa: CASSLGLTSDRSYEQYF
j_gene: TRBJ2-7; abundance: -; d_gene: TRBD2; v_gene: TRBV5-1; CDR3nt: TGCGCCAGCAACCTGGGGGGGGAGCAGTACTTC; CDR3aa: CASNLGGEQYF
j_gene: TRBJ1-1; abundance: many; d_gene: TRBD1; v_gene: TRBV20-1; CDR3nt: TGCAGTGGACAGGGGAACACTGAAGCTTTCTTT; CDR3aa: CSGQGNTEAFF
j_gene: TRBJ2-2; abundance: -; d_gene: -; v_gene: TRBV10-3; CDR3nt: TGTGCCATCAGCGAGCAGGGGCCCGGGGAGCTGTTTTTT; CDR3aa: CAISEQGPGELFF
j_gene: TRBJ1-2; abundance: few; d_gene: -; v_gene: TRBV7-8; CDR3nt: TGTGCCAGCAGCCCCCAATCCAGGGATCACTATGGCTACACCTTC; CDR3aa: CASSPQSRDHYGYTF
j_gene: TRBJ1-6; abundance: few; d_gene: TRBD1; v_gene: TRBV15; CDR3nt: TGTGCCACCAGCCGCGGACAGGGAGACTCACCCCTCCACTTT; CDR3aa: CATSRGQGDSPLHF
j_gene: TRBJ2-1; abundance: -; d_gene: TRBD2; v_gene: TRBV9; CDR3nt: TGTGCCAGCAGCGTAGAGAGTTTGACTAGCGGGTACTACAATGAGCAGTTCTTC; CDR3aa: CASSVESLTSGYYNEQFF
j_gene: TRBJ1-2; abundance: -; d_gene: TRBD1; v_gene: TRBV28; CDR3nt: TGTGCCAGCAGCCCCGGGACAGGGATAAACTATGGCTACACCTTC; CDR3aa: CASSPGTGINYGYTF
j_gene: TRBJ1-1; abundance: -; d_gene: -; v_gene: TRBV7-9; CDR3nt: TGTGCCAGCAGCCCGACAGGGAACACTGAAGCTTTCTTT; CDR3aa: CASSPTGNTEAFF
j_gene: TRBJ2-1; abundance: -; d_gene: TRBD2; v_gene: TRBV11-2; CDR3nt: TGTGCCAGCAGCTATAGCGGGGGGGCCGGGATAAATGAGCAGTTCTTC; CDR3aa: CASSYSGGAGINEQFF
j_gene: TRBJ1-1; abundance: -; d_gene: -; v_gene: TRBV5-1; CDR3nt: TGCGCCAGCAGCTTGGTTCCAGGGCGCACTGAAGCTTTCTTT; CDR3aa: CASSLVPGRTEAFF
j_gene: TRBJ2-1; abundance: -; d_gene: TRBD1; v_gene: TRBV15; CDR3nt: TGTGCCACCAGCAGGACAGGGGAGATCAATGAGCAGTTCTTC; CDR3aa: CATSRTGEINEQFF
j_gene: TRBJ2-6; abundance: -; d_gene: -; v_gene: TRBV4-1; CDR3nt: TGCGCCAGCAGCCAAGCCCCGGAGGGCCCGTACTCTGGGGCCAACGTCCTGACTTTC; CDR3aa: CASSQAPEGPYSGANVLTF
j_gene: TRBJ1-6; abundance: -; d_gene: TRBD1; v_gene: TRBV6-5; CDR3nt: TGTGCCAGCAGCAGACAGGGTAATAATTCACCCCTCCACTTT; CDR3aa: CASSRQGNNSPLHF
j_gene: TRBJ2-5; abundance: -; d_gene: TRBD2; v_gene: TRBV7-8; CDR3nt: TGTGCCAGCAGCGCAGACCTGGGACTAGCGGGGCCCCAAGAGACCCAGTACTTC; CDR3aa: CASSADLGLAGPQETQYF
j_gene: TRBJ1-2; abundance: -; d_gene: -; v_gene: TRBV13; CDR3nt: TGTGCCAGCAGCCCCCGGGGTATGGGTGGCTACACCTTC; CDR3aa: CASSPRGMGGYTF
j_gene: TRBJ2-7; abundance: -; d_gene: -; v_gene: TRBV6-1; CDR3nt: TGTGCCAGCAGTGACAGGGCCGTTCCGTACGAGCAGTACTTC; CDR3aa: CASSDRAVPYEQYF
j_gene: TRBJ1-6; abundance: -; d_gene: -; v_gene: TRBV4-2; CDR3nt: TGTGCCAGCAGCCAGGAGCTTACCTATAATTCACCCCTCCACTTT; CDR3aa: CASSQELTYNSPLHF
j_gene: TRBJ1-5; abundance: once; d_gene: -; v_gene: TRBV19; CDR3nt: TGTGCCAGTAGTATTCTTCCGGTCGTTCGGGATAGCAATCAGCCCCAGCATTTT; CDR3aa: CASSILPVVRDSNQPQHF
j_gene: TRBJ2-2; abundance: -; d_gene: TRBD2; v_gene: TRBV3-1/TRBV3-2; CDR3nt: TGTGCCAGCAGCCGCGGGGGGATCACCGGGGAGCTGTTTTTT; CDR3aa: CASSRGGITGELFF
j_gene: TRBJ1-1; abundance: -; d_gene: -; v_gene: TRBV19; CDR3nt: TGTGCCAGTAGAGACAGGACCGTGAACACTGAAGCTTTCTTT; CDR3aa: CASRDRTVNTEAFF
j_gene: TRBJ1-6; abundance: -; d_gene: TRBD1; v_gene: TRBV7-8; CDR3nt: TGTGCCAGCAGCTTCACTGAGGTGCCGGGACAGAATTCACCCCTCCACTTT; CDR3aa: CASSFTEVPGQNSPLHF
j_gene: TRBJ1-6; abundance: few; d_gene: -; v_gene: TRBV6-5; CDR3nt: TGTGCCATTTCAGTAGGGAGCTCCTATAATTCACCCCTCCACTTT; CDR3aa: CAISVGSSYNSPLHF
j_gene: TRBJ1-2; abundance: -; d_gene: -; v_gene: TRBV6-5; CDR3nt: TGTGCCAGCAGTTCGCAGCGTCTGGAATACTATGGCTACACCTTC; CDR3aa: CASSSQRLEYYGYTF
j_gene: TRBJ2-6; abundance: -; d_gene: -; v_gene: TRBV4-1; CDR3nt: TGCGCCAGCAGCCAAGAATGGGAGGCCTCCGGCTCTGGGGCCAACGTCCTGACTTTC; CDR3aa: CASSQEWEASGSGANVLTF
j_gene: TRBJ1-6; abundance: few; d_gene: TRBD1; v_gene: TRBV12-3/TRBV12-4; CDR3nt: TGTGCCAGCAAGGGACAGTATAATTCACCCCTCCACTTT; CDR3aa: CASKGQYNSPLHF
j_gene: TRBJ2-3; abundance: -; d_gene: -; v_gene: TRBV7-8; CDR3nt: TGTGCCAGCAGCCGGCCTCCGGGGGATACGCAGTATTTT; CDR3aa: CASSRPPGDTQYF
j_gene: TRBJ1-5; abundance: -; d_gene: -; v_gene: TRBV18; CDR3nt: TGTGCCAGCTCACCAGGGTCGGGTGCACGCAATCAGCCCCAGCATTTT; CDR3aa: CASSPGSGARNQPQHF
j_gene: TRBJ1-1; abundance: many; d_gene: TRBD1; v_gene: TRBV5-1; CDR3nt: TGCGCCAGCAGCTTGCGGGACAGGGGGCGGAGTGAAGCTTTCTTT; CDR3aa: CASSLRDRGRSEAFF
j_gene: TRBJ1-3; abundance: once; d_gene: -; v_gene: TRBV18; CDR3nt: TGTGCCAGCTCACCACCGCAGGGGCCTCTCTCTGGAAACACCATATATTTT; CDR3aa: CASSPPQGPLSGNTIYF
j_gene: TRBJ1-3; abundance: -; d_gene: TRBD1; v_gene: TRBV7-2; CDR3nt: TGTGCCAGCAGCTTAGCCCAGGGGGCGGGAAACACCATATATTTT; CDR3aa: CASSLAQGAGNTIYF
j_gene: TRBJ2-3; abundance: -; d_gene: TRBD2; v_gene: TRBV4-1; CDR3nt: TGCGCCAGCAGCCAAGGTAGGCTAGCGGACCGCACAGATACGCAGTATTTT; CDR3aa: CASSQGRLADRTDTQYF
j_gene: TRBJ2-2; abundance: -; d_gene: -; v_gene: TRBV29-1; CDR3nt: TGCAGCGTTGAAGGGCAGGGGCGAGCCGGCGGGGAGCTGTTTTTT; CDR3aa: CSVEGQGRAGGELFF
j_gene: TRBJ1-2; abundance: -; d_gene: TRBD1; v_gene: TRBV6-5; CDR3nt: TGTGCCAGCAGTTACTCTGCGGACAGGGTTCTTGGCTACACCTTC; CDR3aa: CASSYSADRVLGYTF
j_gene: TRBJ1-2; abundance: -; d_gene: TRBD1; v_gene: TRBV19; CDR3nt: TGTGCCAGTAGAAGGGACGGGACAGCTCACTATGGCTACACCTTC; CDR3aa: CASRRDGTAHYGYTF
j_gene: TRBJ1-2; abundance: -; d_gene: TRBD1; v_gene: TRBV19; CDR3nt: TGTGCCAGTAGTCCCCGGGACAGACCCTATGGCTACACCTTC; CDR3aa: CASSPRDRPYGYTF
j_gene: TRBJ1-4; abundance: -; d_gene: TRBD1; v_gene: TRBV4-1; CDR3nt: TGCGCCAGCAGCCAAGGACAGGGGCCGAGAGAAAAACTGTTTTTT; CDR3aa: CASSQGQGPREKLFF
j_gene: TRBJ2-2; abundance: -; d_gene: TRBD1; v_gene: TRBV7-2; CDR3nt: TGTGCCAGCAGCTTCACAGGGGCCGGGGAGCTGTTTTTT; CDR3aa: CASSFTGAGELFF
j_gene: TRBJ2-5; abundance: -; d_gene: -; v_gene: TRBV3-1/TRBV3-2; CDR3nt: TGTGCCAGCAGCGAGAGGGGGTGGGATTCTCAGACCCAGTACTTC; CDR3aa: CASSERGWDSQTQYF
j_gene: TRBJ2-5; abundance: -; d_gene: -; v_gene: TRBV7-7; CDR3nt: TGTGCTAGCAGCTTAGTCACGGGGATGGAGACCCAGTACTTC; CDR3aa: CASSLVTGMETQYF
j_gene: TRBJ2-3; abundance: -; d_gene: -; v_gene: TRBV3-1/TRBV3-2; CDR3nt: TGTGCCAGCAGCCATTCTCTTGGGGGGGGGCGAGATACGCAGTATTTT; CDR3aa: CASSHSLGGGRDTQYF
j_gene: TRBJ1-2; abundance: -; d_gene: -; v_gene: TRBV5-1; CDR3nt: TGCGCCAGCAGCACAACCGGCGGGGGCGCGGACTATGGCTACACCTTC; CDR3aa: CASSTTGGGADYGYTF
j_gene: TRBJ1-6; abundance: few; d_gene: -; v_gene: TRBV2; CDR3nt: TGTGCCAGCAGTGACTCGCAGGGGCTGAGGTCACCCCTCCACTTT; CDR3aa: CASSDSQGLRSPLHF
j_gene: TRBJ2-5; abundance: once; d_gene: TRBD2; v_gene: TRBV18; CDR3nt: TGTGCCAGCTCACCTTCCCTAGCGGGGGGGCAAGAGACCCAGTACTTC; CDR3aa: CASSPSLAGGQETQYF
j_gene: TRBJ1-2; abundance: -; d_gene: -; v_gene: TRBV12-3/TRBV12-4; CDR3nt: TGTGCCAGCAGCCCCCTCTCAGGCGGCTACACCTTC; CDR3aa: CASSPLSGGYTF
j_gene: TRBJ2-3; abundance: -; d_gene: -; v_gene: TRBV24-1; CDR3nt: TGTGCCACCAGTCCAGGGACAGATACGCAGTATTTT; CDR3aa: CATSPGTDTQYF
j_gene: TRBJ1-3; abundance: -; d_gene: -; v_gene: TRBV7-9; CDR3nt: TGTGCCAGCAGCTCCAGGGCTGGAAACACCATATATTTT; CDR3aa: CASSSRAGNTIYF